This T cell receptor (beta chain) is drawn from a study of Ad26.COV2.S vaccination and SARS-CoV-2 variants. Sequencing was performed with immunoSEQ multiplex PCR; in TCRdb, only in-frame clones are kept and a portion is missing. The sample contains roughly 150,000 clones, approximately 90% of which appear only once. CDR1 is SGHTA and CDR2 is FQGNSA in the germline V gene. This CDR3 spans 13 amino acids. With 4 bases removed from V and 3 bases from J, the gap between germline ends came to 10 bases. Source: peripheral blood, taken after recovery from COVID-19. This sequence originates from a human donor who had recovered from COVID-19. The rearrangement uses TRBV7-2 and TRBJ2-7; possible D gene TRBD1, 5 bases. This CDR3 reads CASSSGQDYEQYF. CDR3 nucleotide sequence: TGTGCCAGCAGCTCAGGACAAGACTACGAGCAGTACTTC.